The 20 T cell receptor beta chains in this list originate from one sample, sequenced in a study of Graves' ophthalmopathy and Graves' hyperthyroidism. Amplification of TCR beta CDR3 regions used RNA transcripts. HTBI primers primed a first-round RT-PCR, and a second-round multiplex PCR followed. TCRdb re-derived calls from the multiplex PCR reads in MiXCR, one entry per CDR3 protein. The data hold about 600,000 distinct CDR3 sequences, with 35% to 40% observed a single time. Sequencing was performed on peripheral blood or thyroid tissue (not recorded which). These receptor sequences come from an adult man with Graves' hyperthyroidism.

In this sample, this clonotype turned up many times. The chain carries TRBV10-2 and TRBJ2-2; possible D gene TRBD1, 6 bases. The germline CDR1 and CDR2 sequences are WSHSY and SAAADI. This CDR3 has 14 residues. V lost 10 bases to trimming and J lost 2 bases, with 14 bases between them. The CDR3 nucleotides read TGCGCCATACGGACAGACATTAACACCGGGGAGCTGTTTTTT. Translated, it gives CAIRTDINTGELFF.

In nucleotides, the CDR3 is TGCAGCTTGGGGGGGGATGGCTACACCTTC. It yields the protein CSLGGDGYTF. The chain recombines TRBV29-1 with TRBJ1-2, with a tentative D call TRBD1 (5 bases). Germline lookup yields CDR1 SQVTM and CDR2 ANQGSEA. The length of the CDR3 is 10 residues. Trimming took 8 bases from V and 6 from J, leaving 10 bases between them.

Concerning this clonotype: One junction end does not reproduce the germline sequence, and a read error may be involved. The V gene is TRBV2, the J gene TRBJ2-3, with 7 bases aligning to TRBD2. Germline loops: CDR1 SNHLY, CDR2 FYNNEI. This CDR3 is built from 15 residues. CDR3 DNA sequence: TGTACCAGCCTGCTGGGGGGGGTGCGCACAGATACGCAGTATTTT. This gives the protein CTSLLGGVRTDTQYF.

This clonotype was observed many times. Written as DNA, the CDR3 is TGTGCCAGCAGCGAACTAGCGGGAGGAGATTGGGAGCAGTACTTC. Translated: CASSELAGGDWEQYF. V is TRBV5-4 and J is TRBJ2-7; 12 nucleotides align to TRBD2. The germline V gene encodes CDR1 SGHNT and CDR2 YYREEE (reference sequence). J lost 7 bases, V lost 4 bases, and 9 bases had no gene match. The CDR3 is 15 amino acids. Drawing the rest from reference TRBV5-4 and TRBJ2-7, the complete variable domain is ETGVTQSPTHLIKTRGQQVTLRCSSQSGHNTVSWYQQALGQGPQFIFQYYREEENGRGNFPPRFSGLQFPNYSSELNVNALELDDSALYLCASSELAGGDWEQYFGPGTRLTVT.

The rearrangement joins TRBV7-9 to TRBJ1-6, with D perhaps TRBD1 (6 bases). CDR3 length: 18 residues. CDR1 is SEHNR, CDR2 FQNEAQ, per germline (reference sequence). Between the trimmed V and J ends, which lost 5 bases and 1 base, there was a span of 18 bases. CDR3 in amino acids: CASSPGLEGGSYNSPLHF. CDR3 DNA: TGTGCCAGCAGCCCTGGACTAGAAGGGGGTTCCTATAATTCACCCCTCCACTTT.

V usage is TRBV20-1 and J usage is TRBJ2-7; D gene uncertain. CDR1 and CDR2 (germline): DFQATT, SNEGSKA (reference sequence). Trimming took off 1 base at V and 6 bases at J, with 7 bases between the two ends. There are 11 residues in the CDR3. For the CDR3, the DNA is TGCAGTGCTAGAGCTCCTCTCGAGCAGTACTTC. It encodes CSARAPLEQYF.

This clonotype was detected ten times or more. The CDR3 loop reads CSASGDIRGSPLHF. CDR3 nucleotide sequence: TGCAGTGCTAGTGGGGATATCAGAGGGTCACCCCTCCACTTT. The J gene is TRBJ1-6, the V gene TRBV20-1; D remains ambiguous. Trimming stripped 3 bases from V and 10 bases from J, with 16 bases between. Germline V CDR1 and CDR2: DFQATT, SNEGSKA (reference sequence). The CDR3 length is 14 residues.

Ten or more counts support this clonotype. The junction differs from germline at one of its ends, possibly a read error. The J gene is TRBJ2-5, the V gene TRBV6-5, with TRBD2 matching over 9 bases. This CDR3 is built from 14 residues. The germline CDR1 and CDR2 sequences are MNHEY and SVGAGI. DNA of the CDR3: TGTGCCAGCAGTTACGAGGCGGGAGGGCAACCGTCGGACTTC. Translation gives CASSYEAGGQPSDF.

This rearrangement joins TRBV10-3 to TRBJ1-1, with D tentatively TRBD1 (6 bases). CDR1 and CDR2 from the germline V gene are ENHRY and SYGVKD. V was trimmed by 10 bases and J by 6 bases, leaving 27 bases between them. CDR3 length equals 16 residues. CDR3 in DNA: TGTGCCAGCTTAAGATGGGGGGCGTTCCCCTCCTCTGAAGCTTTCTTT. This codes for CASLRWGAFPSSEAFF.

The chain links TRBV19 to TRBJ1-3; D may be TRBD1 (6 bases). The CDR3 is made up of 17 amino acids. The V and J ends lost 3 bases and 2 bases respectively, with 17 bases between them. The V gene's germline CDR1 is LNHDA and CDR2 SQIVND (reference sequence). CDR3 sequence (DNA): TGTGCCAGTAGTATCCGGCAGGGGATAATAGCTGGAAACACCATATATTTT. Residues: CASSIRQGIIAGNTIYF.

This clonotype was observed at least ten times. CDR3 amino acids: CSVGDYEQYF. For the CDR3, the DNA is TGCAGCGTTGGGGACTACGAGCAGTACTTC. The chain has TRBV29-1 and TRBJ2-7, with D uncertain. Per germline, CDR1 SQVTM and CDR2 ANQGSEA. The CDR3 spans 10 residues. V shed 4 bases and J shed 3 bases, with 4 bases lying between them.

The CDR3 protein is CSVVDTSYGYTF. Written as DNA, the CDR3 is TGCAGCGTAGTGGACACCAGCTATGGCTACACCTTC. This chain joins TRBV29-1 and TRBJ1-2; tentative D call: TRBD1 (5 bases). Germline CDR1 and CDR2: SQVTM and ANQGSEA. There are 12 residues in the CDR3. The V end was cut by 6 bases, the J end by 4 bases, with 12 bases between.

Only a few counts were recorded for this clonotype. The J gene is TRBJ1-1, the V gene TRBV19; unclear D gene. CDR1 is LNHDA and CDR2 is SQIVND in the germline V gene (reference sequence). CDR3 length: 15 amino acids. Trimming stripped 4 bases from V and 0 bases from J, with 12 bases between. In DNA form, the CDR3 reads TGTGCCAGTAGTAATCCGAAGAATATGAACACTGAAGCTTTCTTT. Residues: CASSNPKNMNTEAFF. Filled out from reference TRBV19 and TRBJ1-1, the complete variable domain reads DGGITQSPKYLFRKEGQNVTLSCEQNLNHDAMYWYRQDPGQGLRLIYYSQIVNDFQKGDIAEGYSVSREKKESFPLTVTSAQKNPTAFYLCASSNPKNMNTEAFFGQGTRLTVV.

Many counts were recorded for this clonotype. V gene TRBV5-6 combines with J gene TRBJ1-6; no definite D call. This CDR3 has 16 residues. V was pared by 4 bases and J by 5 bases, with 16 bases between. The germline V gene has CDR1 SGHDT and CDR2 YYEEEE. The CDR3 bases are TGTGCCAGCAGCCCTAGCACTGACGGTAATAATTCACCCCTCCACTTT. This gives the protein CASSPSTDGNNSPLHF.

The CDR3 region is CAISEGTERSYEQYF. The CDR3 DNA follows: TGTGCCATCAGTGAAGGGACTGAGCGATCCTACGAGCAGTACTTC. The chain carries TRBV10-3 and TRBJ2-7; TRBD2 is a possible D gene (6 bases). Trimming stripped 3 bases from V and 1 base from J, with 13 bases between. CDR3 length: 15 residues. From germline, CDR1 is ENHRY and CDR2 SYGVKD.

This clonotype occurred many times. The chain has TRBV7-8 and TRBJ2-5; no clear D gene. V was shortened by 1 base and J by 5 bases, with 5 bases between the two germline ends. The germline CDR1 and CDR2 sequences are SGHVS and FQNEAQ. The CDR3 spans 12 residues. This CDR3 reads CASSLGSETQYF. Written as DNA, the CDR3 is TGTGCCAGCAGCTTAGGGTCCGAGACCCAGTACTTC.

In the case of this clonotype: This may arise from a read error, as a much more abundant clone is one base away. The chain has TRBV12-3 or TRBV12-4 and TRBJ1-2, with 9 bases identical to TRBD1. CDR3 length: 14 amino acids. CDR3 sequence: CAGSRQGDAYGYTF. CDR3 bases: TGTGCCGGCAGTCGACAGGGGGACGCCTATGGCTACACCTTC.

The chain carries TRBV29-1 and TRBJ2-7, with 11 bases lining up with TRBD2. Germline CDR1 reads SQVTM; CDR2 reads ANQGSEA. V dropped 6 bases and J dropped 5; count of bases not matched to a gene: 6. This CDR3 has 13 residues. Here the CDR3 reads CSVTSGRRDEQYF. The CDR3 DNA reads as TGCAGCGTCACTAGCGGGAGAAGGGACGAGCAGTACTTC.

In its sample, this clonotype was seen once. V and J are TRBV2 and TRBJ2-7; D uncertain. The CDR3 is 15 residues long. With 6 bases removed from V and 2 bases from J, the gap between germline ends came to 17 bases. Germline V gives CDR1 SNHLY, CDR2 FYNNEI. The CDR3 DNA is TGTGCCAGCAGGGAACAACCGTCAGCAACCTACGAGCAGTACTTC. The encoded protein is CASREQPSATYEQYF.

This clonotype was counted between two and nine times. The V call is TRBV7-2, the J call TRBJ2-3; D not certain. CDR1 and CDR2 from the germline V gene are SGHTA and FQGNSA. V dropped 4 bases and J dropped 2 bases, with 7 bases sitting between them. The CDR3 spans 13 residues. CDR3 DNA sequence: TGTGCCAGCAGCTACGTCAACACAGATACGCAGTATTTT. Its translation is CASSYVNTDTQYF.